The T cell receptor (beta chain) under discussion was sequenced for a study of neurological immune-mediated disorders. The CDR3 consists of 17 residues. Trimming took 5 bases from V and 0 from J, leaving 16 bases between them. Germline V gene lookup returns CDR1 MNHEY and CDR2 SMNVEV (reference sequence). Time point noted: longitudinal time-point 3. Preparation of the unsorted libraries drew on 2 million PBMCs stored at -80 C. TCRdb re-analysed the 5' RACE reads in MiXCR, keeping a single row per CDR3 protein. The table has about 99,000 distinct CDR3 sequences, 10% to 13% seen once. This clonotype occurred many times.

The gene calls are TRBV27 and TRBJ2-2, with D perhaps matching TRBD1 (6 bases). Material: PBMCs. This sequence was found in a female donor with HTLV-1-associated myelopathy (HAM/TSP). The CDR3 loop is CASSQLDSFANTGELFF. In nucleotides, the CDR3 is TGTGCCAGCAGTCAACTGGACAGCTTCGCGAACACCGGGGAGCTGTTTTTT.